This T cell receptor (beta chain) was retrieved from a study of OX40 agonist ivuxolimab in advanced cancers. Assay: immunoSEQ multiplex PCR; the TCRdb copy retains only in-frame clones and omits some. Of roughly 70,000 clones listed, about nine tenths are singletons. This sequence originates from an adult with an advanced solid tumor such as melanoma, head and neck, liver or kidney cancer. This specimen consisted of CD4+ or CD8+ T cells sorted from blood, obtained in a trial of the OX40 agonist ivuxolimab.

The CDR3 reads CASSYGDSNTYTQYF. As DNA, the CDR3 is TGTGCCAGCAGTTACGGGGACAGTAACACGTATACGCAGTATTTT. This chain uses TRBV6-5 with TRBJ2-3; TRBD1 agrees at 7 bases. The CDR3 contains 15 residues. V lost 2 bases and J lost 7; bases outside the gene matches: 9. CDR1 is MNHEY, CDR2 SVGAGI, per germline.